Sequencing of this TCR beta chain was carried out in a study of CD8+ T cells in alopecia areata. The CDR3 spans 14 residues. CDR1 SQVTM and CDR2 ANQGSEA come from the germline V gene. V was clipped by 5 bases and J by 1 base, with 15 bases between them. Sequencing used cDNA as its template, made by extracting RNA and reverse transcribing it. Assay: immunoSEQ multiplex PCR; the TCRdb copy retains only in-frame clones and omits some. Seen here are 200,000 or so clones, roughly 64% observed once, and the top ten hold approximately 5.1%. This sample's treatment: oral pan-JAK inhibitor, 5-10 mg twice daily. Starting from PBMCs, sorting isolated CD4+ and CD8+ T cells.

This sequence joins TRBV29-1 and TRBJ2-7; D remains unclear. This TCR came from a human donor with alopecia areata. The input for sequencing was CD4+ T cells sorted from blood, taken at week 24, from a patient treated with tofacitinib. CDR3 DNA sequence: TGCAGCGTTTCATTCGAGTTGGGGTCCTACGAGCAGTACTTC. Protein sequence: CSVSFELGSYEQYF.